The 22 T cell receptor beta chains below all came from one sample that was sequenced in a study of blood T cell repertoires in COVID-19. Clones were read by immunoSEQ multiplex PCR, and TCRdb kept only the in-frame ones, dropping some. Here the sample spans over 90,000 clones, around nine tenths being singletons. The sample was peripheral blood. The origin of the receptors is a man aged 50-60 years with active or convalescent COVID-19.

In the case of this clone: The sample carries other DNA sequences with the same CDR3. This chain uses TRBV6-1 with TRBJ1-2, with D possibly TRBD1 on 6 matching bases. CDR3 length: 14 amino acids. V was clipped by 1 base and J by 3 bases, with 9 bases between them. From germline, CDR1 is MNHNS and CDR2 SASEGT. CDR3 loop: CASSEDREDYGYTF. In nucleotides, the CDR3 is TGTGCCAGCAGTGAAGACAGGGAAGACTATGGCTACACCTTC.

The chain combines TRBV7-2 with TRBJ2-5, with 7 bases aligning to TRBD1. The ends lost 5 bases at V and 4 bases at J; junction bases unmatched: 13. The germline gives CDR1 SGHTA, CDR2 FQGNSA. This CDR3 is built from 16 residues. The CDR3 sequence: CASSEVDRVVPETQYF. CDR3 bases: TGTGCCAGCAGCGAAGTAGACAGGGTGGTGCCAGAGACCCAGTACTTC.

This chain links TRBV28 with TRBJ2-2; D gene unclear. In germline, CDR1 is MDHEN, CDR2 SYDVKM. The CDR3 is 13 residues long. The V end was cut by 5 bases, the J end by 1 base, with 5 bases between. The CDR3 DNA reads TGTGCCAGCAGTGTAAAGAACACCGGGGAGCTGTTTTTT. Protein sequence: CASSVKNTGELFF.

In the case of this clone: This sample includes further DNA sequences coding for the same CDR3. The chain employs TRBV7-2 and TRBJ2-2, with a tentative D call TRBD2 (6 bases). CDR1 and CDR2 from the germline V gene are SGHTA and FQGNSA. The V gene lost 4 bases and the J gene lost 0 bases, with 9 bases spanning the gap. CDR3 length: 15 residues. CDR3 in amino acids: CASSSGLANTGELFF. For the CDR3, the DNA is TGTGCCAGCAGCTCGGGACTCGCGAACACCGGGGAGCTGTTTTTT.

The rearrangement uses TRBV4-2 and TRBJ2-7, with TRBD1 matching over 9 bases. Germline lookup yields CDR1 LGHNA and CDR2 YNFKEQ. The length of the CDR3 is 15 residues. V dropped 0 bases and J dropped 4; count of bases not matched to a gene: 4. CDR3 residues: CASSQDRTGEYEQYF. DNA of the CDR3: TGTGCCAGCAGCCAAGATCGGACAGGGGAATACGAGCAGTACTTC.

The V and J genes are TRBV18 and TRBJ2-4, with TRBD2 matching 16 bases. The germline V gene has CDR1 KGHSH and CDR2 LQKENI. The CDR3 loop spans 19 amino acids. V was pared by 3 bases and J by 3 bases, with 8 bases of the junction left unmatched. DNA for the CDR3: TGTGCCAGCTCACCCCCGGGACTAGCGGGGGGGCCCGGCAAAAACATTCAGTACTTC. Its protein product is CASSPPGLAGGPGKNIQYF.

The rearrangement links TRBV3-1 (or the pseudogene TRBV3-2) to TRBJ2-7; 13 bases agree with TRBD2. Germline V lookup: CDR1 LGHDT, CDR2 YNNKEL (reference sequence). V was pared by 4 bases and J by 3 bases, with 3 bases of the junction left unmatched. The CDR3 is 15 amino acids. The CDR3 is CASSRRTSGGYEQYF. CDR3 coding DNA: TGTGCCAGCAGCCGGAGGACTAGCGGGGGCTACGAGCAGTACTTC.

This chain connects TRBV19 to TRBJ2-1; perhaps TRBD2 as D (7 bases). CDR3 size: 15 residues. V gave up 5 bases and J gave up 8 bases, with 19 bases separating them. Per the germline V gene, CDR1 is LNHDA and CDR2 is SQIVND (reference sequence). CDR3 nucleotide sequence: TGTGCCAGTAGTCTTAGTCAGGGAGGGACATATGAGCAGTTCTTC. Translation: CASSLSQGGTYEQFF.

This clone was seen only once. This chain links TRBV7-2 with TRBJ2-1; TRBD1 agrees at 7 bases. The length of the CDR3 is 13 residues. V dropped 1 base and J dropped 9; count of bases not matched to a gene: 3. The germline V gene has CDR1 SGHTA and CDR2 FQGNSA. The CDR3, as DNA: TGTGCCAGCAGCTTAGGAGGGGGCTTTGAGCAGTTCTTC. This encodes CASSLGGGFEQFF. The full variable domain, rest sourced from reference TRBV7-2 and TRBJ2-1, is GAGVSQSPSNKVTEKGKDVELRCDPISGHTALYWYRQSLGQGLEFLIYFQGNSAPDKSGLPSDRFSAERTGGSVSTLTIQRTQQEDSAVYLCASSLGGGFEQFFGPGTRLTVL.

V is TRBV27 and J is TRBJ1-2; perhaps TRBD1 as D (5 bases). Germline V gene data show CDR1 as MNHEY and CDR2 as SMNVEV (reference sequence). Trimming pared 3 bases from V and 8 bases from J, leaving 13 bases between. The length of the CDR3 is 13 residues. The CDR3 sequence is CASSFSRANGYTF. The CDR3 nucleotides are TGTGCCAGCAGTTTCTCCAGGGCAAACGGCTACACCTTC.

CDR3 coding DNA: TGCGCCAGCCACCGGGGATCGGTGAACTACAATGAGCAGTTCTTC. Encoded protein: CASHRGSVNYNEQFF. The gene calls are TRBV10-2 and TRBJ2-1, with a weak D call TRBD2 (5 bases). With 8 bases removed from V and 3 bases from J, the gap between germline ends came to 17 bases. CDR3 length: 15 amino acids. Germline CDR1 WSHSY, CDR2 SAAADI.

This clone appeared a few times. The CDR3 nucleotides are TGTGCCTGGAGTAAGGGACAGGGGCGCTCCTACAATGAGCAGTTCTTC. It translates to CAWSKGQGRSYNEQFF. The chain has TRBV30 and TRBJ2-1, with TRBD1 identical over 10 bases. V shed 2 bases and J 0 bases; nucleotides not matched to a gene: 4. The CDR3 runs to 16 residues. In germline, CDR1 is GTSNPN, CDR2 SVGIG (reference sequence). Full variable domain (outside the CDR3, taken from reference TRBV30 and TRBJ2-1): SQTIHQWPATLVQPVGSPLSLECTVEGTSNPNLYWYRQAAGRGLQLLFYSVGIGQISSEVPQNLSASRPQDRQFILSSKKLLLSDSGFYLCAWSKGQGRSYNEQFFGPGTRLTVL.

The chain employs TRBV24-1 and TRBJ1-2; possibly TRBD1 for D (5 bases). The CDR3 runs 14 residues. Per germline, CDR1 KGHDR and CDR2 SFDVKD. Trimming stripped 0 bases from V and 8 bases from J, with 12 bases between. The chain's CDR3 is CATSDLAGERGYTF. The CDR3 coding sequence is TGTGCCACCAGTGATTTGGCGGGGGAACGGGGCTACACCTTC.

The chain recombines TRBV6-4 with TRBJ1-5; the D gene is possibly TRBD1 (5 bases). Germline V gives CDR1 MRHNA, CDR2 SNTAGT. Trimming pared 1 base from V and 0 bases from J, leaving 19 bases between. This CDR3 has 19 residues. In DNA form, the CDR3 reads TGTGCCAGCAGTGACTTCTATGGGGCGCAAAGGAATAGCAATCAGCCCCAGCATTTT. Translation gives CASSDFYGAQRNSNQPQHF.

CDR3 bases: TGCGCCAGCAGTACTGGACAGGAACCGGGAACCCAGTACTTC. Amino acids: CASSTGQEPGTQYF. This chain connects TRBV10-1 to TRBJ2-5; TRBD1 matches 7 bases. This CDR3 region has 14 residues. CDR1 WNHNN and CDR2 SYGVQD come from the germline V gene (reference sequence). V lost 5 bases and J lost 8; bases outside the gene matches: 11.

The genes are TRBV3-1 (or the pseudogene TRBV3-2) and TRBJ2-2; TRBD2 aligns across 8 bases. The CDR3 is 16 residues long. V trimming: 4 bases; J trimming: 2 bases; junction bases outside the gene matches: 6. Germline V gene sequence: CDR1 LGHDT, CDR2 YNNKEL (reference sequence). The CDR3 DNA sequence: TGTGCCAGCAGCCTCCGGATAGCGGGAAACACCGGGGAGCTGTTTTTT. Its translation is CASSLRIAGNTGELFF.

V is TRBV5-3 and J is TRBJ2-2, with TRBD1 as a possible D gene (6 bases). TRBV5-3 is an open reading frame, and its role is uncertain. The CDR3 totals 14 residues. The V end lost 4 bases, the J end lost 2 bases, and 9 bases lay between the germline ends. CDR3 sequence reads: CARSPDSNTGELFF. In DNA form, the CDR3 reads TGTGCCAGAAGCCCGGACAGCAACACCGGGGAGCTGTTTTTT.

V is TRBV28 and J is TRBJ1-4; 10 nucleotides agree with TRBD1. J gave up 6 bases and V 3 bases, and 1 base lay outside the gene matches. The CDR3 totals 14 residues. Per germline, CDR1 MDHEN and CDR2 SYDVKM. The CDR3 nucleotides read TGTGCCAGCAGTTTGGGACAGGGGTATGAAAAACTGTTTTTT. This translates into CASSLGQGYEKLFF. The full variable domain, completed using reference TRBV28 and TRBJ1-4, is DVKVTQSSRYLVKRTGEKVFLECVQDMDHENMFWYRQDPGLGLRLIYFSYDVKMKEKGDIPEGYSVSREKKERFSLILESASTNQTSMYLCASSLGQGYEKLFFGSGTQLSVL.

This chain connects TRBV4-1 to TRBJ2-1; 9 bases match TRBD1. Germline V CDR1 and CDR2: MGHRA, YSYEKL. The CDR3 extends over 15 amino acids. With 3 bases clipped from V and 8 bases from J, the junction kept 8 bases outside the gene matches. CDR3 DNA: TGCGCCAGCAGCCAGTCGGGACAGGGCATCGATGAGCAGTTCTTC. Translated, it gives CASSQSGQGIDEQFF.

The V gene is TRBV5-4, the J gene TRBJ2-2, with 7 bases fitting TRBD1. CDR1 and CDR2 from the germline V gene are SGHNT and YYREEE (reference sequence). Losses at the gene ends were 1 base for V and 3 bases for J; bases not matched to a gene: 6. This CDR3 has 16 residues. The CDR3: CASSLLRGQDTGELFF. In DNA, the CDR3 is TGTGCCAGCAGCTTGCTAAGGGGGCAAGACACCGGGGAGCTGTTTTTT.

The chain uses TRBV2 and TRBJ2-5; possibly TRBD1 for D (6 bases). Germline V gives CDR1 SNHLY, CDR2 FYNNEI. CDR3 length: 14 amino acids. V lost 3 bases and J 5 bases, leaving 13 bases between the germline ends. CDR3 loop: CASSEPTGSETQYF. The CDR3 DNA follows: TGTGCCAGCAGTGAGCCTACAGGGTCCGAGACCCAGTACTTC.

The chain recombines TRBV11-2 with TRBJ2-7, with 7 bases that match TRBD1. V was clipped by 3 bases and J by 7 bases; unmatched bases: 6. This CDR3 has 13 amino acids. From germline, CDR1 is SGHAT and CDR2 FQNNGV. CDR3 in amino acids: CASSFGTALEQYV. CDR3 sequence (DNA): TGTGCCAGCAGCTTCGGGACAGCGCTTGAGCAGTACGTC.